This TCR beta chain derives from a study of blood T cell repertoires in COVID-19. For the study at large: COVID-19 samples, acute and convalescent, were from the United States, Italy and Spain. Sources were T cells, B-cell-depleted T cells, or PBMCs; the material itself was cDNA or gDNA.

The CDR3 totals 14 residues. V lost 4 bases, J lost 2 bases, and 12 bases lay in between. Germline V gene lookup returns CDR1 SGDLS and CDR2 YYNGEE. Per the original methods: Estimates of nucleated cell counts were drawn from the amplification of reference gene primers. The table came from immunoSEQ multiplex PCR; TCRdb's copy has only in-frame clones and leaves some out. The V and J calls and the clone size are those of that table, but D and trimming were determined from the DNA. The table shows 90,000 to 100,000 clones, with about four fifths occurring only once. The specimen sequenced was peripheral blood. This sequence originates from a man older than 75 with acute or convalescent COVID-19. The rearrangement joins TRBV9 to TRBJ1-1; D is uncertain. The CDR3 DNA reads TGTGCCAGCAGCCCTCTAGGGAGTAACACTGAAGCTTTCTTT. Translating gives CASSPLGSNTEAFF.